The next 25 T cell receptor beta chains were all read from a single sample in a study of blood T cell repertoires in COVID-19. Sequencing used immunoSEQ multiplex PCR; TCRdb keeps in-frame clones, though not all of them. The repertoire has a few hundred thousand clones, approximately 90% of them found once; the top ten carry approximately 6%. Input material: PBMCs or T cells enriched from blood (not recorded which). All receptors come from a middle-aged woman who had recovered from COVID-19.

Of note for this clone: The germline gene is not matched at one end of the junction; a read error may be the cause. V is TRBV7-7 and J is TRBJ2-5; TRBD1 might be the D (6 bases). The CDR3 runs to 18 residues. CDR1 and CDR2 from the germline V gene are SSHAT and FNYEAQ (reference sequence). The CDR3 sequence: CASSLYSGEGQRQETQYF. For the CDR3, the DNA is TGTGCTAGCAGCTTATATTCAGGGGAAGGACAGCGCCAAGAGACCCAGTACTTC.

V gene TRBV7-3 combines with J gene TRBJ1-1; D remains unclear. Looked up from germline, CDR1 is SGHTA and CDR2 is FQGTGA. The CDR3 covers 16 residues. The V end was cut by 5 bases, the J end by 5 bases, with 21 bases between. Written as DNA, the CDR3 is TGTGCCAGCAGCCCAAAAGCCCGGGGAGTCGGGACTGAAGCTTTCTTT. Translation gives CASSPKARGVGTEAFF.

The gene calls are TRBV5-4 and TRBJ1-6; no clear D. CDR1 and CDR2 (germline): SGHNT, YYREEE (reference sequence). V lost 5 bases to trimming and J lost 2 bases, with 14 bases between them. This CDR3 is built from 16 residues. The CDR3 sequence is CASRKPRMTYNSPLHF. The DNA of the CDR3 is TGTGCCAGCAGGAAACCGCGGATGACCTATAATTCACCCCTCCACTTT.

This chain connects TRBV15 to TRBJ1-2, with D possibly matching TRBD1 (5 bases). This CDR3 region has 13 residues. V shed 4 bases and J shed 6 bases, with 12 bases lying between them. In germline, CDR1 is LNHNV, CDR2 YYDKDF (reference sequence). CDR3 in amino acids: CATSKGLQDGYTF. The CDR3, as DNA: TGTGCCACCAGCAAAGGGTTACAGGATGGCTACACCTTC.

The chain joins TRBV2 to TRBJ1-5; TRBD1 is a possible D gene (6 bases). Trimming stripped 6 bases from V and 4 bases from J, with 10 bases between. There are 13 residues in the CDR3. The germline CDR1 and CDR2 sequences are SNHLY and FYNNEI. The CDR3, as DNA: TGTGCCAGCAGAGCTGGACAGAATCAGCCCCAGCATTTT. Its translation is CASRAGQNQPQHF.

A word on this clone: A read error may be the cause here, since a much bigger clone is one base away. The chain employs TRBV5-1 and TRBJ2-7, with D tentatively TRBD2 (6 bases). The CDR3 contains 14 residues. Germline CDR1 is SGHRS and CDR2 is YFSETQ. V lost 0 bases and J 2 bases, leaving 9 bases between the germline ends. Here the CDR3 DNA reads TGCGCCAGCAGCTTGGTATCGGGGGCCTACGAGCAGTACTTC. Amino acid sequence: CASSLVSGAYEQYF. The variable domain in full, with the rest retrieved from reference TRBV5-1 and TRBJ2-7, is KAGVTQTPRYLIKTRGQQVTLSCSPISGHRSVSWYQQTPGQGLQFLFEYFSETQRNKGNFPGRFSGRQFSNSRSEMNVSTLELGDSALYLCASSLVSGAYEQYFGPGTRLTVT.

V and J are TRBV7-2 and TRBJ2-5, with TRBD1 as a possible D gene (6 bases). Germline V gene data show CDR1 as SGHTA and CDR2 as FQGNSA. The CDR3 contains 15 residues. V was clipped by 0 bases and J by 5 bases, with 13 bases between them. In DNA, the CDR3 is TGTGCCAGCAGCTTAGCCCGGGGACAAATGGAGACCCAGTACTTC. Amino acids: CASSLARGQMETQYF.

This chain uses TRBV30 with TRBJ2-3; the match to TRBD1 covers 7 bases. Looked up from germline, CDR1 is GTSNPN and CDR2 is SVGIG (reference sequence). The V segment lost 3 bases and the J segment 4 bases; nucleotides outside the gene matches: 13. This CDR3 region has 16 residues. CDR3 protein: CAWSDILGTVADTQYF. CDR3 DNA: TGTGCCTGGAGCGATATCCTAGGGACAGTAGCAGATACGCAGTATTTT.

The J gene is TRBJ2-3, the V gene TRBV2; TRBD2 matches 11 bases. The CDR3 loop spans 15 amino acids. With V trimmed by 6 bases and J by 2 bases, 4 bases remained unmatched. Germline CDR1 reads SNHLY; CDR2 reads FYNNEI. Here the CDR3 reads CASRGLAVLTDTQYF. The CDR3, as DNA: TGTGCCAGCAGGGGACTAGCGGTCCTCACAGATACGCAGTATTTT.

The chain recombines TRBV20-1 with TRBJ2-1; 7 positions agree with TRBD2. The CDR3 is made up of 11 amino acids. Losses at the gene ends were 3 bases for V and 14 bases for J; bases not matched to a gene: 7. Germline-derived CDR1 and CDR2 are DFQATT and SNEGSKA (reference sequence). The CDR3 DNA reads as TGCAGTGCTAGTCGGGGGGAGTGGAAGTTCTTC. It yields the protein CSASRGEWKFF.

CDR3 sequence: CARPSGSPLHF. CDR3 bases: TGTGCCAGGCCCAGCGGGTCACCCCTCCACTTT. This chain links TRBV27 with TRBJ1-6, with D unclear. Germline V gene sequence: CDR1 MNHEY, CDR2 SMNVEV (reference sequence). V was trimmed by 9 bases and J by 10 bases, leaving 10 bases between them. The CDR3 is 11 amino acids.

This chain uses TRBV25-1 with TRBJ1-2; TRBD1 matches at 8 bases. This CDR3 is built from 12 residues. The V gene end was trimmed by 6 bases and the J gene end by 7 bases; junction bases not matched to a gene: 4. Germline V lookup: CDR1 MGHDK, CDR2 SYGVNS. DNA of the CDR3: TGTGCCAGCAGAGACAGGGGCCCTGGCTACACCTTC. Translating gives CASRDRGPGYTF.

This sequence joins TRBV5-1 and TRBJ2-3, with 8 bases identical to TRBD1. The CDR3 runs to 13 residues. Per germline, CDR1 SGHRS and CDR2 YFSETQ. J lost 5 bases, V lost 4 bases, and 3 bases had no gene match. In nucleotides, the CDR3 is TGCGCCAGCAGCCCAGGACAGGGAGATACGCAGTATTTT. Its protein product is CASSPGQGDTQYF.

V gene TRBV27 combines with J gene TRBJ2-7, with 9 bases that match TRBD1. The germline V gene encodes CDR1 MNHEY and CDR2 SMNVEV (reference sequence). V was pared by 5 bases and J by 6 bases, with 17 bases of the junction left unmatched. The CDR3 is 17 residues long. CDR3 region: CASSPRAGGTGRGEQYF. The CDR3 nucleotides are TGTGCCAGCAGTCCTAGAGCTGGGGGGACAGGGAGAGGCGAGCAGTACTTC.

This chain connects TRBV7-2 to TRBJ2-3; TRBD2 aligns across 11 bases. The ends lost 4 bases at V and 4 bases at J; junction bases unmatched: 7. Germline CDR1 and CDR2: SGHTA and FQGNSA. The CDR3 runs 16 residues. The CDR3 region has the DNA TGTGCCAGCAGCTCATACACTAGCGGGAGAGCAGATACGCAGTATTTT. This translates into CASSSYTSGRADTQYF.

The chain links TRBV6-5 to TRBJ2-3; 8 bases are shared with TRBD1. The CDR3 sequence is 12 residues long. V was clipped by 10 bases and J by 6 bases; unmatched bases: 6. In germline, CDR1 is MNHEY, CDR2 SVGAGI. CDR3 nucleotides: TGTGCCATCCGAGGACAGGGTGATACGCAGTATTTT. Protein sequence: CAIRGQGDTQYF.

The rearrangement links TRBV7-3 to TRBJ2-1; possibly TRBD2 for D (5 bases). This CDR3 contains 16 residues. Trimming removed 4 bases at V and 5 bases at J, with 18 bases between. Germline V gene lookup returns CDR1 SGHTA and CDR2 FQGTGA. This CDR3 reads CASSSGPGLVNNEQFF. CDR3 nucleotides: TGTGCCAGCAGCTCAGGTCCGGGGTTGGTAAACAATGAGCAGTTCTTC.

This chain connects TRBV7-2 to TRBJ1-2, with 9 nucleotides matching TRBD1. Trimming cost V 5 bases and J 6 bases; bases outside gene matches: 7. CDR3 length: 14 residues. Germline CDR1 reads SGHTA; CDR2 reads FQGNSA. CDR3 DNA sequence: TGTGCCAGCAGCCTTGGGACAGGGTCGGATGGCTACACCTTC. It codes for CASSLGTGSDGYTF. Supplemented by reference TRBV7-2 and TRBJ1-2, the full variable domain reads GAGVSQSPSNKVTEKGKDVELRCDPISGHTALYWYRQSLGQGLEFLIYFQGNSAPDKSGLPSDRFSAERTGGSVSTLTIQRTQQEDSAVYLCASSLGTGSDGYTFGSGTRLTVV.

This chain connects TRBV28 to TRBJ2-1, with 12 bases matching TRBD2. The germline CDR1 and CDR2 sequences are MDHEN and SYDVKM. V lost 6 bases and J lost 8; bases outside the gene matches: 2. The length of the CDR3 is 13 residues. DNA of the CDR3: TGTGCCAGCAGACGACTAGCGGGAGATGAGCAGTTCTTC. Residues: CASRRLAGDEQFF.

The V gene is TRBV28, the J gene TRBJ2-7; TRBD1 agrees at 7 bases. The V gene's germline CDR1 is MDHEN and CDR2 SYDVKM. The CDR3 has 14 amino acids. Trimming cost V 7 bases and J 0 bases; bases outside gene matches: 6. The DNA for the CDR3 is TGTGCCAGCATTCCGACAGGGCTCTCCTACGAGCAGTACTTC. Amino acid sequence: CASIPTGLSYEQYF.

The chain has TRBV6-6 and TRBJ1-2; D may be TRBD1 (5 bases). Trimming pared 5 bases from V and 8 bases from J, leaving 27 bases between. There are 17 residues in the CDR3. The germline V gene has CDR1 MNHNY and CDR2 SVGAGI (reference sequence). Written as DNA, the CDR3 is TGTGCCAGCAGTCCTACCCGCCAGGGCTTGGGAATCTACGGCTACACCTTC. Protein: CASSPTRQGLGIYGYTF.

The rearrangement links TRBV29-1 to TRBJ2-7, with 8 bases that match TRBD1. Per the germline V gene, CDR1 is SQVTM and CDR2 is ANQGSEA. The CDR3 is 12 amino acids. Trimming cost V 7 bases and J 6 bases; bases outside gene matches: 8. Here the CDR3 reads CSGGQVMSEQYF. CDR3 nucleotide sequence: TGCAGCGGGGGACAGGTTATGAGCGAGCAGTACTTC.

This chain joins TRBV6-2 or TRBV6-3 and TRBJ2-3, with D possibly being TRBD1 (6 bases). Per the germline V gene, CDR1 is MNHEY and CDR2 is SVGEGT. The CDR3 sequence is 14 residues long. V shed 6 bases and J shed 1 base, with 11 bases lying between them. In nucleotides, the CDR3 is TGTGCCAGCAGCGACCGACAGGGCACAGATACGCAGTATTTT. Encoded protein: CASSDRQGTDTQYF.

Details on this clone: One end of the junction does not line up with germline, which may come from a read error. The DNA of the CDR3 is TGTGCTAGCAGCTTAGCGACAGGGGGCAGTGAGCAGTTCTTC. Translating it yields CASSLATGGSEQFF. The chain joins TRBV7-7 to TRBJ2-1; 10 nucleotides agree with TRBD1. The length of the CDR3 is 14 residues. CDR1 SSHAT and CDR2 FNYEAQ come from the germline V gene (reference sequence).

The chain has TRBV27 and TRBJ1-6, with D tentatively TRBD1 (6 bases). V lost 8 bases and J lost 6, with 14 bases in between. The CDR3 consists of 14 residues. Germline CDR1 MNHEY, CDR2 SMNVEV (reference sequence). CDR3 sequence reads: CASARGATNSPLHF. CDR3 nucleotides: TGTGCCAGCGCACGGGGGGCGACTAATTCACCCCTCCACTTT.